This T cell receptor beta chain originates from a study of T cell repertoires in cytomegalovirus infection. About this clonotype itself: Antigen unknown.

The length of the CDR3 is 13 residues. Trimming stripped 8 bases from V and 6 bases from J, with 13 bases between. Germline assignment: CDR1 MNHEY and CDR2 SVGAGI. TCRdb reanalysed the reads using MiXCR and keeps one entry per CDR3 protein. The repertoire holds 750,000 to 950,000 distinct CDR3 sequences, with 29% as singletons. Study-level results: HLA-C-restricted CMV-specific TCR beta clonotypes were dominant in the ex vivo response. Cumulative frequency of public TCR beta families picked out carriers of CMV plus the relevant HLA.

The chain joins TRBV6-5 to TRBJ1-4; D not certain. The sample here was cultured CD8+ T cells from PBMCs, taken from culture after CMV antigen stimulation. This receptor was identified in a human donor in good health (CMV status not recorded). Some clones in this sample may be carry-over from other donors' samples. CDR3 in DNA: TGTGCCAGCGCGGTATTAGTTTATGAAAAACTGTTTTTT. Translation gives CASAVLVYEKLFF.